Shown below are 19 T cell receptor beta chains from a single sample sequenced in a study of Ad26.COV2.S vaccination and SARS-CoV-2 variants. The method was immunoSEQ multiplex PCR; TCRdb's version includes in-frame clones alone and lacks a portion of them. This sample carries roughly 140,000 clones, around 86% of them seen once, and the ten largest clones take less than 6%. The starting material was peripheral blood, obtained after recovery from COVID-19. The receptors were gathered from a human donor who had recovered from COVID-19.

CDR3 residues: CASSQVFGTGYQETQYF. The CDR3 nucleotides are TGTGCCAGCAGCCAAGTATTTGGGACAGGGTACCAAGAGACCCAGTACTTC. This rearrangement joins TRBV3-1 (or the pseudogene TRBV3-2) to TRBJ2-5; 9 nucleotides match TRBD1. CDR1 and CDR2 (germline): LGHDT, YNNKEL (reference sequence). The CDR3 consists of 17 residues. The V segment lost 1 base and the J segment 0 bases; nucleotides outside the gene matches: 6.

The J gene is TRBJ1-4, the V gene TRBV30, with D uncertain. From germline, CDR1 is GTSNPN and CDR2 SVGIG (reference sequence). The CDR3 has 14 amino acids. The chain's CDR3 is CAASGFGLIGKLFF. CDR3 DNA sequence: TGTGCTGCCTCTGGTTTCGGGCTCATAGGAAAACTGTTTTTT. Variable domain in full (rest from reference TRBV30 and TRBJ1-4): SQTIHQWPATLVQPVGSPLSLECTVEGTSNPNLYWYRQAAGRGLQLLFYSVGIGQISSEVPQNLSASRPQDRQFILSSKKLLLSDSGFYLCAASGFGLIGKLFFGSGTQLSVL.

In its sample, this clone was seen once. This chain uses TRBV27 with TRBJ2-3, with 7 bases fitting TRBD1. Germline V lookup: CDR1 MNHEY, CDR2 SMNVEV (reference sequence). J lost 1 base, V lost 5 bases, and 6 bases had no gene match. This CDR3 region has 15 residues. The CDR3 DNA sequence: TGTGCCAGCAGTCCCGACAGGGTGGGCACAGATACGCAGTATTTT. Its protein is CASSPDRVGTDTQYF.

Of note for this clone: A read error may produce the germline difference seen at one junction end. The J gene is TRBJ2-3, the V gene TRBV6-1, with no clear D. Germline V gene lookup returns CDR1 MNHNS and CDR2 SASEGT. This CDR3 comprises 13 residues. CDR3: CASSEGSLPSAEF. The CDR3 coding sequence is TGTGCCAGCAGTGAAGGGTCCCTTCCCTCCGCAGAATTT.

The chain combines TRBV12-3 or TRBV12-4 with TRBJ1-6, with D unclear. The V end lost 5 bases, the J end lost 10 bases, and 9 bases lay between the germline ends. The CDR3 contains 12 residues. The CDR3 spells CASSQGVSPLHF. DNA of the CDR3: TGTGCCAGCAGTCAAGGTGTCTCACCCCTCCACTTT.

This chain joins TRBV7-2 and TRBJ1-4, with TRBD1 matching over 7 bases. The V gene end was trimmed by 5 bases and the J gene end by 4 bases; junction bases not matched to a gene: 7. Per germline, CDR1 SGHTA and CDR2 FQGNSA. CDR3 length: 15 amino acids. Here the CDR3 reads CASSARDRYNEKLFF. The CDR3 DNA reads TGTGCCAGCAGCGCCCGGGACAGATATAATGAAAAACTGTTTTTT.

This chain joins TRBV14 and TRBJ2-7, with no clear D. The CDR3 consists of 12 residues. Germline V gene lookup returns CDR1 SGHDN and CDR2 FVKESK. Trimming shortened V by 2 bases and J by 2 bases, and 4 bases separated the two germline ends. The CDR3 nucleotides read TGTGCCAGCAGCCAATTACCCTACGAGCAGTACTTC. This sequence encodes CASSQLPYEQYF.

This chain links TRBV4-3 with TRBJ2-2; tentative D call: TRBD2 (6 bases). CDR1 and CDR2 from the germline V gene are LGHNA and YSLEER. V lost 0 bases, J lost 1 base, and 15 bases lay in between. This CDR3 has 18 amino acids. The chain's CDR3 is CASSQDGGAGVNTGELFF. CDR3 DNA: TGCGCCAGCAGCCAAGATGGAGGGGCGGGTGTGAACACCGGGGAGCTGTTTTTT.

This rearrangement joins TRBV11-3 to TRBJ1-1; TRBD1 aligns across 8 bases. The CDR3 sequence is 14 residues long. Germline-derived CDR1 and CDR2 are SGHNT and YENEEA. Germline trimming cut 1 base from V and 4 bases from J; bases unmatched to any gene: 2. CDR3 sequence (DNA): TGTGCCAGCAGCTTAGGGACAGGGAGCACTGAAGCTTTCTTT. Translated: CASSLGTGSTEAFF. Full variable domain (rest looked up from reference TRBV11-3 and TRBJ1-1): EAGVVQSPRYKIIEKKQPVAFWCNPISGHNTLYWYLQNLGQGPELLIRYENEEAVDDSQLPKDRFSAERLKGVDSTLKIQPAELGDSAVYLCASSLGTGSTEAFFGQGTRLTVV.

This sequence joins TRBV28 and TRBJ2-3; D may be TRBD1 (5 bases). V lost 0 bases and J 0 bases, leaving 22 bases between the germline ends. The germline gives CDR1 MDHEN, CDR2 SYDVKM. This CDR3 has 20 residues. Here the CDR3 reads CASSLWVESGFKLSTDTQYF. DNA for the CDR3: TGTGCCAGCAGTTTATGGGTGGAGTCAGGGTTTAAACTTAGCACAGATACGCAGTATTTT.

The CDR3 loop reads CASSQENSYNSPLHF. The CDR3 DNA sequence: TGCGCCAGCAGCCAGGAGAACTCCTATAATTCACCCCTCCACTTT. The chain couples TRBV4-1 to TRBJ1-6; D remains ambiguous. The germline CDR1 and CDR2 sequences are MGHRA and YSYEKL. The CDR3 is 15 residues long. The germline V and J ends were trimmed by 3 bases and 0 bases, with 6 bases remaining between them.

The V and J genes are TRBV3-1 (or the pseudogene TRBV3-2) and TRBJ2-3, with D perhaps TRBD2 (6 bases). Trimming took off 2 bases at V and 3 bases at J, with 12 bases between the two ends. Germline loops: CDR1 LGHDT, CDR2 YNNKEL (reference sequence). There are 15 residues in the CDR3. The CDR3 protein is CASSQRSGGTDTQYF. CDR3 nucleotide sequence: TGTGCCAGCAGCCAACGGAGTGGGGGGACAGATACGCAGTATTTT.

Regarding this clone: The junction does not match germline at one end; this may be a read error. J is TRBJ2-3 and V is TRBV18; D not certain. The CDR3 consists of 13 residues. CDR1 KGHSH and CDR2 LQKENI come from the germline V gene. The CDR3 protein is CASSPPGTDTQYF. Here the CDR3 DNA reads TGTGCCAGCTCGCCACCCGGGACAGATACGCAGTATTTT.

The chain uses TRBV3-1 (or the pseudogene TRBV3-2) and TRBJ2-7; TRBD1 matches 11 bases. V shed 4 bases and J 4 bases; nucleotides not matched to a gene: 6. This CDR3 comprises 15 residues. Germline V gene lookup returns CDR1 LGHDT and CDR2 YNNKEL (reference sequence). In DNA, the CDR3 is TGTGCCAGCAGCCCTTGGGACAGGGGGAGATACGAGCAGTACTTC. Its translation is CASSPWDRGRYEQYF.

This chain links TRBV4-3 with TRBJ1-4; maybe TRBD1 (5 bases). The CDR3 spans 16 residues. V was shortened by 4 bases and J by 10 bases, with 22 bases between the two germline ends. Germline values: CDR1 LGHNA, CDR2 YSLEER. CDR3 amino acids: CASSLESWQGGVKLFF. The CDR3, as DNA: TGCGCCAGCAGCCTGGAATCTTGGCAGGGAGGGGTAAAACTGTTTTTT.

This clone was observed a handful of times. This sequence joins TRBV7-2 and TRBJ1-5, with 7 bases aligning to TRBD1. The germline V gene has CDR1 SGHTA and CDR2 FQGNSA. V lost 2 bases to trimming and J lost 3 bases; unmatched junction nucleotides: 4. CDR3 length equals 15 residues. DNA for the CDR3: TGTGCCAGCAGCTTATTCGAGGGGGCCAATCAGCCCCAGCATTTT. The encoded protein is CASSLFEGANQPQHF.

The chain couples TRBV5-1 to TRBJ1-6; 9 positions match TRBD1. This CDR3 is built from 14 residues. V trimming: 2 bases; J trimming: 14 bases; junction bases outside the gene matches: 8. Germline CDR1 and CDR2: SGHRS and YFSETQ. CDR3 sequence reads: CASSFGDRAVTLHF. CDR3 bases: TGCGCCAGCAGCTTTGGGGACAGGGCGGTAACCCTCCACTTT. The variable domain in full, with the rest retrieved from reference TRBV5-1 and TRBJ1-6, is KAGVTQTPRYLIKTRGQQVTLSCSPISGHRSVSWYQQTPGQGLQFLFEYFSETQRNKGNFPGRFSGRQFSNSRSEMNVSTLELGDSALYLCASSFGDRAVTLHFGNGTRLTVT.

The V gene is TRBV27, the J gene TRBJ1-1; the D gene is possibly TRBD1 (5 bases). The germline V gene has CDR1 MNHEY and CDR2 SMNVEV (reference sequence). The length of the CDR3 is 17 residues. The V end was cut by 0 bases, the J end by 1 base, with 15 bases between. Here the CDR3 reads CASSLSPTLQGNTEAFF. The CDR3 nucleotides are TGTGCCAGCAGTTTATCGCCAACGCTCCAGGGGAACACTGAAGCTTTCTTT.

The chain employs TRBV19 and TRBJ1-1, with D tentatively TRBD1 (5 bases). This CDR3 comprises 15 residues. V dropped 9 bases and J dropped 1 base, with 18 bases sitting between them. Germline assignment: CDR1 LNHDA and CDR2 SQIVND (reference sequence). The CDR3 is CASSAGTTGNTEAFF. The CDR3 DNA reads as TGTGCCAGCTCCGCAGGGACCACCGGGAACACTGAAGCTTTCTTT.